A single sample is the source of the 9 T cell receptor beta chains below, sequenced in a study of cytomegalovirus exposure and HLA in healthy donors. The data were produced by immunoSEQ multiplex PCR, yet TCRdb's version contains in-frame clones alone and is incomplete. Altogether approximately 120,000 clones are present, about 96% being singletons, with the ten largest covering about 1.7%. Sequenced sample: PBMCs. The receptors here all came from a man younger than 35 in good health and CMV-seronegative.

This chain uses TRBV6-5 with TRBJ1-1; 7 positions match TRBD1. The junction had 3 bases not matched to a gene; V was cut back by 0 bases and J by 2 bases. The CDR3 extends over 15 amino acids. Germline V gene data show CDR1 as MNHEY and CDR2 as SVGAGI. In nucleotides, the CDR3 is TGTGCCAGCAGTTACTCTGGACAGGTTAACACTGAAGCTTTCTTT. This sequence encodes CASSYSGQVNTEAFF.

V and J are TRBV4-2 and TRBJ2-3; the match to TRBD2 covers 7 bases. CDR1 LGHNA and CDR2 YNFKEQ come from the germline V gene. V shed 5 bases, J shed 0 bases, and the junction held 8 bases outside the gene matches. The CDR3 has 16 amino acids. The CDR3, as DNA: TGTGCCAGCAGCGAACGGAGCGGGATTAGCACAGATACGCAGTATTTT. Its protein product is CASSERSGISTDTQYF.

The chain joins TRBV11-2 to TRBJ2-2; 7 positions match TRBD2. The CDR3 runs to 14 residues. Germline CDR1 is SGHAT and CDR2 is FQNNGV. The trim removed 1 base at V and 6 bases at J, leaving 2 bases unmatched. The CDR3 spells CASSLGLASGELFF. CDR3 in DNA: TGTGCCAGCAGCTTAGGACTAGCCTCCGGGGAGCTGTTTTTT.

The gene calls are TRBV7-2 and TRBJ2-7, with TRBD2 matching over 10 bases. This CDR3 has 14 amino acids. Per germline, CDR1 SGHTA and CDR2 FQGNSA. J was trimmed by 4 bases and V by 3 bases; bases with no gene match: 3. The CDR3 region has the DNA TGTGCCAGCAGCTTCCTAGCGGGAGCGTACGAGCAGTACTTC. This codes for CASSFLAGAYEQYF.

The chain has TRBV28 and TRBJ1-5, with D possibly matching TRBD1 (5 bases). This CDR3 is built from 15 residues. Germline V lookup: CDR1 MDHEN, CDR2 SYDVKM. Between the trimmed V and J ends, which lost 5 bases and 9 bases, there was a span of 20 bases. CDR3 DNA: TGTGCCAGCAGTCCTAGCGACAGCTTCGTCGGGCCCCAGCATTTT. This gives the protein CASSPSDSFVGPQHF.

This chain links TRBV29-1 with TRBJ1-2, with D unclear. Trimming stripped 4 bases from V and 0 bases from J, with 12 bases between. This CDR3 contains 14 residues. CDR1 SQVTM and CDR2 ANQGSEA come from the germline V gene. The CDR3 nucleotides are TGCAGCGTTGCTAAGACTGGAGCTAACTATGGCTACACCTTC. This gives the protein CSVAKTGANYGYTF. Together with reference TRBV29-1 and TRBJ1-2, the CDR3 gives the full variable domain: SAVISQKPSRDICQRGTSLTIQCQVDSQVTMMFWYRQQPGQSLTLIATANQGSEATYESGFVIDKFPISRPNLTFSTLTVSNMSPEDSSIYLCSVAKTGANYGYTFGSGTRLTVV.

V and J are TRBV5-6 and TRBJ2-7; D remains unclear. The CDR3 runs 14 residues. The germline CDR1 and CDR2 sequences are SGHDT and YYEEEE. The V and J ends lost 0 bases and 2 bases respectively, with 9 bases between them. CDR3 loop: CASSLARQAYEQYF. In DNA, the CDR3 is TGTGCCAGCAGCTTGGCCCGGCAGGCCTACGAGCAGTACTTC. The full variable domain, completed using reference TRBV5-6 and TRBJ2-7, is DAGVTQSPTHLIKTRGQQVTLRCSPKSGHDTVSWYQQALGQGPQFIFQYYEEEERQRGNFPDRFSGHQFPNYSSELNVNALLLGDSALYLCASSLARQAYEQYFGPGTRLTVT.

The chain employs TRBV11-3 and TRBJ1-2; D may be TRBD1 (5 bases). The CDR3 is 15 residues long. Looked up from germline, CDR1 is SGHNT and CDR2 is YENEEA. The V end lost 5 bases, the J end lost 2 bases, and 15 bases lay between the germline ends. The CDR3: CASSPLGAGNYGYTF. The CDR3 DNA reads TGTGCCAGCAGCCCACTTGGGGCAGGAAACTATGGCTACACCTTC.

The chain recombines TRBV18 with TRBJ1-1, with 12 bases lining up with TRBD1. Looked up from germline, CDR1 is KGHSH and CDR2 is LQKENI. This CDR3 has 18 residues. Germline trimming cut 3 bases from V and 1 base from J; bases unmatched to any gene: 9. CDR3 region: CASSPFPGQGAQNTEAFF. DNA for the CDR3: TGTGCCAGCTCACCCTTCCCGGGACAGGGGGCCCAGAACACTGAAGCTTTCTTT.